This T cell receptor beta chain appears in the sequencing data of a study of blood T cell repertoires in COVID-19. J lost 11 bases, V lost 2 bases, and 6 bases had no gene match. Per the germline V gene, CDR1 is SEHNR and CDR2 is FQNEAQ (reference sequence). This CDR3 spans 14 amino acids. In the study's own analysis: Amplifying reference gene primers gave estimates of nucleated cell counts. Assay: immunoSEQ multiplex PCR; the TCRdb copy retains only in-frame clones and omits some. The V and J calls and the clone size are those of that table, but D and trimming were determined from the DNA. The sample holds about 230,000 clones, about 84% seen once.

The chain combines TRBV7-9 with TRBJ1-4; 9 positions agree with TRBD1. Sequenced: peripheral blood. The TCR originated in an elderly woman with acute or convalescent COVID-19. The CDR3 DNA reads TGTGCCAGCAGCTTACCGGACAGGGGTGACAAACTGTTTTTT. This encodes CASSLPDRGDKLFF.